Ten or more counts support the clone carrying this T cell receptor (beta chain). As yet, its antigen is unknown. This sample is drawn from a study of T cells after yellow fever vaccination. Study-level results: Re-detected after boosting: most primary clones, 96% of CD4 and 88% of CD8. In FACS-sorted repertoires, abundant clonotypes from the bulk population could appear as contaminants. Although most clonotypes did not, a small share appeared in both CD4 and CD8 compartments.

Making TCR cDNA involved 5'RACE template switching, which added UMIs and a universal primer site. MiXCR, applied by TCRdb to the 5' RACE reads, yields one record per CDR3 protein. The sample holds roughly 330,000 distinct CDR3 sequences, about 6.6% seen once. Looked up from germline, CDR1 is ENHRY and CDR2 is SYGVKD. After removal of 0 bases from V and 2 bases from J, the junction contained 5 bases not matched to a gene. The CDR3 has 16 amino acids. This material consisted of PBMCs, taken roughly seven weeks after the first yellow fever vaccination. This receptor was identified in a man between 18 and 35 years old who received the YFV17D yellow fever vaccine. The rearrangement uses TRBV10-3 and TRBJ2-3; 7 bases align to TRBD2. CDR3 bases: TGTGCCATCAGTGAGTCGCCAGCGGGACTCACAGATACGCAGTATTTT. This codes for CAISESPAGLTDTQYF.